The rows below give T cell receptor beta chains drawn from one sample of a study of somatic mutations in cytotoxic T cells in rheumatoid arthritis. The assay was immunoSEQ multiplex PCR, and TCRdb's table has in-frame clones only and misses some. Of 20,000 or so clones listed, 82% are singletons. Sequenced input: CD8+ T cells sorted from blood. Receptor source: a woman aged 50 to 60 in good health. CDR3s include the opening cysteine and the closing phenylalanine or tryptophan. Fields, in order: V gene, J gene, D gene, clone size, CDR3 DNA, CDR3 protein. A D gene is named only where the DNA matches it firmly. A row's size may be missing; if present it is once, few, many or a size class.

TRBV14,TRBJ2-5,NA,NA,TGTGCCAGCAACCAAGGCTGGGACAAACATTCCCAAGAGACCCAGTACTTC,CASNQGWDKHSQETQYF
TRBV21-1,TRBJ1-3,NA,NA,TGTGCCAGCAGCAAAGTTGCGGGGTCGCGCTCTGGAAACACCATATATTTT,CASSKVAGSRSGNTIYF
TRBV7-9,TRBJ2-1,TRBD1,NA,TGTGCCAGCAGCTTAGGGCAGGGGGCCTACAATGAGCAGTTCTTC,CASSLGQGAYNEQFF
TRBV4-3,TRBJ2-7,TRBD2,NA,TGCGCCAGCAGCCAAGATAGCGGGGGGGGATCCTACGAGCAGTACTTC,CASSQDSGGGSYEQYF
TRBV29-1,TRBJ2-1,TRBD2,NA,TGCAGCGTTGGTGGGACTAGCGGGGCGGACAATGAGCAGTTCTTC,CSVGGTSGADNEQFF
TRBV6-6,TRBJ2-3,NA,NA,TGTGCCAGCAGTTTACAGGGAAGCACAGATACGCAGTATTTT,CASSLQGSTDTQYF
TRBV27,TRBJ2-7,TRBD1,NA,TGTGCCAGCAGTGCAGGGGGTATGTCCTACGAGCAGTACTTC,CASSAGGMSYEQYF
TRBV7-8,TRBJ2-7,TRBD1,NA,TGTGCCAGCAGCTTAGGAGGGGGCGCGACCTACGAGCAGTACTTC,CASSLGGGATYEQYF
TRBV5-3,TRBJ2-2,TRBD1,few,TGTGCCAGAAGCTTGACAGGGGCCACCGGGGAGCTGTTTTTT,CARSLTGATGELFF
TRBV13,TRBJ2-5,TRBD1,medium-sized,TGTGCCAGCAGCCCGGACAGGGAACTCCAAGAGACCCAGTACTTC,CASSPDRELQETQYF
TRBV30,TRBJ1-1,NA,NA,TGTGCCTATGGTACGGCTGAAGCTTTCTTT,CAYGTAEAFF
TRBV10-2,TRBJ2-2,TRBD2,NA,TGCGCCAGCATGGGGGGGACCGGGGAGCTGTTTTTT,CASMGGTGELFF
TRBV27,TRBJ2-3,TRBD1,NA,TGTGCCAGCACTTCCCGGGACAGGGGAACAGATACGCAGTATTTT,CASTSRDRGTDTQYF
TRBV29-1,TRBJ2-1,NA,NA,TGCAGCGTTGAAATTAGCGCAGGCCGCTCCTACAATGAGCAGTTCTTC,CSVEISAGRSYNEQFF
TRBV6-5,TRBJ2-5,TRBD2,NA,TGTGCCAGCACCCCGACTAGCGGGGGGGAAGAGACCCAGTACTTC,CASTPTSGGEETQYF
TRBV30,TRBJ2-2,TRBD2,NA,TGTGCCTGGGATGGGACTAGCGTTAACACCGGGGAGCTGTTTTTT,CAWDGTSVNTGELFF
TRBV10-3,TRBJ1-1,TRBD1,NA,TGTGCCATCAGTGAGGAAAGGGGGCAGGGGAACACTGAAGCTTTCTTT,CAISEERGQGNTEAFF